This passage covers 19 T cell receptor beta chains from one sample sequenced in a study of T cells in Graves' hyperthyroidism and ophthalmopathy. Researchers took RNA transcripts and amplified the TCR beta CDR3 regions from them. The study used the HTBI primer set for a first-round RT-PCR of the TCR CDR3. TCRdb fed the multiplex PCR reads into MiXCR, producing one record per CDR3 protein. The sample holds 150,000 to 200,000 distinct CDR3 sequences; about 9.4% are singletons and the top ten take around 20%. The sample was blood. These receptors came from a woman aged 18-29 years with Graves' hyperthyroidism that later progressed to Graves' ophthalmopathy.

On this clonotype itself: A much more abundant neighbour one base away suggests this may be a read error. The chain carries TRBV5-1 and TRBJ1-2; 10 bases match TRBD1. After removal of 1 base from V and 7 bases from J, the junction contained 19 bases not matched to a gene. Germline V lookup: CDR1 SGHRS, CDR2 YFSETQ. The CDR3 totals 19 residues. The chain's CDR3 is CASSLTAGTGASGHCGYTF. In DNA, the CDR3 is TGCGCCAGCAGCTTGACGGCCGGGACAGGGGCGTCGGGGCACTGTGGCTACACCTTC.

This clonotype showed up many times. The chain uses TRBV6-1 and TRBJ1-5, with a possible D match to TRBD1 (6 bases). The CDR3 totals 18 residues. V was cut by 7 bases and J by 2 bases, with 24 bases left in between. CDR1 and CDR2 from the germline V gene are MNHNS and SASEGT. CDR3 DNA: TGTGCCAGCATATTTGGTCTGGGAGACAGGCTCCGCAATCAGCCCCAGCATTTT. Residues: CASIFGLGDRLRNQPQHF.

The table lists this clonotype with many counts. V is TRBV18 and J is TRBJ2-7; 10 positions agree with TRBD2. Germline trimming cut 2 bases from V and 5 bases from J; bases unmatched to any gene: 6. Germline assignment: CDR1 KGHSH and CDR2 LQKENI. The CDR3 runs to 15 residues. The CDR3, as DNA: TGTGCCAGCTCACCATTAGCGGGGGGTAAAGACGAGCAGTACTTC. Its protein is CASSPLAGGKDEQYF.

This clonotype was seen repeatedly, ten times or more. This rearrangement joins TRBV20-1 to TRBJ2-5; D possibly corresponds to TRBD1 (6 bases). CDR1 is DFQATT, CDR2 SNEGSKA, per germline (reference sequence). Deletions cut 7 bases from V and 3 bases from J, with 15 bases between. The CDR3 runs 13 residues. CDR3 DNA sequence: TGCAGTGTTGAACCGGGACACAAAGAGACCCAGTACTTC. Residues: CSVEPGHKETQYF.

This clonotype occurred many times. This chain connects TRBV3-1 to TRBJ1-5; perhaps TRBD1 as D (6 bases). The CDR3 totals 14 residues. The V end was cut by 1 base, the J end by 6 bases, with 10 bases between. CDR1 and CDR2 from the germline V gene are LGHDT and YNNKEL (reference sequence). In nucleotides, the CDR3 is TGTGCCAGCAGCCAAGCAGGGGTTGGTCAGCCCCAGCATTTT. Translated: CASSQAGVGQPQHF.

On this clonotype: A much larger clone sits a single nucleotide away, making a read error possible. The gene calls are TRBV13 and TRBJ2-1, with a tentative D call TRBD2 (5 bases). The CDR3 length is 14 residues. Per the germline V gene, CDR1 is PRHDT and CDR2 is FYEKMQ (reference sequence). The ends were cut back, 11 bases at V and 7 bases at J, with 21 bases in the middle. The CDR3 spells CAGTIQRRGNEQFF. The DNA for the CDR3 is TGTGCCGGCACCATACAGCGTCGGGGAAATGAGCAGTTCTTC. Variable domain in full (rest from reference TRBV13 and TRBJ2-1): AAGVIQSPRHLIKEKRETATLKCYPIPRHDTVYWYQQGPGQDPQFLISFYEKMQSDKGSIPDRFSAQQFSDYHSELNMSSLELGDSALYFCAGTIQRRGNEQFFGPGTRLTVL.

The gene calls are TRBV3-1 and TRBJ2-7; possibly TRBD1 or TRBD2 for D (6 bases each). The ends were cut back, 0 bases at V and 0 bases at J, with 12 bases in the middle. The V gene's germline CDR1 is LGHDT and CDR2 YNNKEL (reference sequence). The CDR3 extends over 16 amino acids. For the CDR3, the DNA is TGTGCCAGCAGCCAAGAGGCTTGGGGGGCCTCCTACGAGCAGTACTTC. This sequence encodes CASSQEAWGASYEQYF.

This clonotype was seen ten or more times. V is TRBV30 and J is TRBJ2-3; TRBD2 is a possible D gene (5 bases). The CDR3 runs 13 residues. Trimming shortened V by 2 bases and J by 5 bases, and 11 bases separated the two germline ends. In germline, CDR1 is GTSNPN, CDR2 SVGIG (reference sequence). The CDR3: CAWSIRSGDTQYF. CDR3 DNA: TGTGCCTGGAGTATCAGGAGCGGAGATACGCAGTATTTT.

The CDR3 region has the DNA TGTGCCAGCAGCTTTAGGGACAGGGGGTTCTACGAGCAGTACTTC. This encodes CASSFRDRGFYEQYF. J is TRBJ2-7 and V is TRBV7-8; TRBD1 agrees at 11 bases. CDR1 and CDR2 from the germline V gene are SGHVS and FQNEAQ. J was trimmed by 3 bases and V by 3 bases; bases with no gene match: 4. CDR3 length equals 15 residues.

Comment on this clonotype: A much larger clonotype is one base distant, so this may be a read error. The rearrangement joins TRBV6-1 to TRBJ1-1, with D perhaps matching TRBD1 (6 bases). V lost 7 bases, J lost 4 bases, and 13 bases lay in between. This CDR3 is 13 amino acids long. Germline CDR1 reads MNHNS; CDR2 reads SASEGT. The CDR3 spells CASNHRVPTEAFF. For the CDR3, the DNA is TGTGCCAGCAATCACAGGGTTCCCACTGAAGCTTTCTTT.

This clonotype was counted ten times or more. The chain is built from TRBV6-5 and TRBJ1-5, with D perhaps matching TRBD1 (6 bases). With 2 bases removed from V and 7 bases from J, the gap between germline ends came to 12 bases. CDR1 is MNHEY, CDR2 SVGAGI, per germline. The CDR3 has 14 amino acids. The CDR3 spells CASSYGGAGQPQHF. CDR3 sequence (DNA): TGTGCCAGCAGTTACGGGGGGGCCGGGCAGCCCCAGCATTTT.

This clonotype was seen more than once but under ten times. The chain couples TRBV9 to TRBJ2-7; possibly TRBD1 or TRBD2 for D (6 bases each). The CDR3 is 17 amino acids. CDR1 SGDLS and CDR2 YYNGEE come from the germline V gene. V was trimmed by 0 bases and J by 5 bases, leaving 21 bases between them. The CDR3 coding sequence is TGTGCCAGCAGCGTAGTACCCGGGGGCGTATCAGGCCACGAGCAGTACTTC. Protein: CASSVVPGGVSGHEQYF. Complete variable domain (other parts from reference TRBV9 and TRBJ2-7): DSGVTQTPKHLITATGQRVTLRCSPRSGDLSVYWYQQSLDQGLQFLIQYYNGEERAKGNILERFSAQQFPDLHSELNLSSLELGDSALYFCASSVVPGGVSGHEQYFGPGTRLTVT.

This clonotype was observed a handful of times. The gene calls are TRBV7-9 and TRBJ2-7; the D call may be TRBD1 or TRBD2 (5 bases each). Trimming left V 5 bases short and J 7 bases short, with 21 bases between. The CDR3 totals 15 residues. Germline CDR1 and CDR2: SEHNR and FQNEAQ (reference sequence). The CDR3 DNA is TGTGCCAGCAGCCGGTCGGGACCCCAGGCTCAAGAGCAGTACTTC. It yields the protein CASSRSGPQAQEQYF.

This clonotype has a count of ten or more. The genes are TRBV3-1 and TRBJ1-5; 8 bases fit TRBD1. V gave up 6 bases and J gave up 1 base; unmatched junction bases: 5. The germline V gene encodes CDR1 LGHDT and CDR2 YNNKEL (reference sequence). CDR3 length: 15 residues. The CDR3 protein is CASSQTGASNQPQHF. The CDR3 DNA follows: TGTGCCAGCAGTCAGACAGGGGCCAGCAATCAGCCCCAGCATTTT.

This clonotype was seen repeatedly, ten times or more. This chain links TRBV6-1 with TRBJ1-2, with D unresolved. Looked up from germline, CDR1 is MNHNS and CDR2 is SASEGT. Trimming removed 1 base from V and 4 bases from J, with 10 bases in between. The CDR3 extends over 14 amino acids. This CDR3 reads CASSEGMEAYGYTF. CDR3 nucleotides: TGTGCCAGCAGTGAAGGGATGGAGGCCTATGGCTACACCTTC.

At least ten counts were recorded for this clonotype. The chain is built from TRBV12-3 or TRBV12-4 and TRBJ1-4, with TRBD1 matching over 8 bases. V lost 1 base and J lost 4; bases outside the gene matches: 2. The CDR3 is 15 amino acids. The CDR3 reads CASSLGDRSNEKLFF. In DNA form, the CDR3 reads TGTGCCAGCAGTTTAGGGGACAGGAGTAATGAAAAACTGTTTTTT.

This chain joins TRBV4-1 and TRBJ1-2; 8 nucleotides agree with TRBD1. V lost 2 bases and J lost 5; bases outside the gene matches: 13. The length of the CDR3 is 17 residues. Germline lookup yields CDR1 MGHRA and CDR2 YSYEKL. The CDR3 nucleotides are TGCGCCAGCAGCCAAAGGGACAGGTCCCTTGTAAAATATGGCTACACCTTC. It encodes CASSQRDRSLVKYGYTF.

This clonotype was seen ten or more times. This chain uses TRBV4-1 with TRBJ1-5; no definite D call. Per germline, CDR1 MGHRA and CDR2 YSYEKL. V dropped 1 base and J dropped 2 bases, with 9 bases sitting between them. The CDR3 length is 15 residues. The CDR3 loop reads CASSQGRGGNQPQHF. CDR3 DNA sequence: TGCGCCAGCAGCCAAGGGCGGGGAGGCAATCAGCCCCAGCATTTT.

This clonotype was counted at least ten times. This chain links TRBV29-1 with TRBJ2-7; possible D gene TRBD2, 6 bases. The CDR3 is 15 amino acids. Trimming stripped 6 bases from V and 2 bases from J, with 20 bases between. CDR1 is SQVTM, CDR2 ANQGSEA, per germline. This CDR3 is CSVGTSQPGTYEQYF. In nucleotides, the CDR3 is TGCAGCGTCGGAACTAGCCAACCCGGGACCTACGAGCAGTACTTC.